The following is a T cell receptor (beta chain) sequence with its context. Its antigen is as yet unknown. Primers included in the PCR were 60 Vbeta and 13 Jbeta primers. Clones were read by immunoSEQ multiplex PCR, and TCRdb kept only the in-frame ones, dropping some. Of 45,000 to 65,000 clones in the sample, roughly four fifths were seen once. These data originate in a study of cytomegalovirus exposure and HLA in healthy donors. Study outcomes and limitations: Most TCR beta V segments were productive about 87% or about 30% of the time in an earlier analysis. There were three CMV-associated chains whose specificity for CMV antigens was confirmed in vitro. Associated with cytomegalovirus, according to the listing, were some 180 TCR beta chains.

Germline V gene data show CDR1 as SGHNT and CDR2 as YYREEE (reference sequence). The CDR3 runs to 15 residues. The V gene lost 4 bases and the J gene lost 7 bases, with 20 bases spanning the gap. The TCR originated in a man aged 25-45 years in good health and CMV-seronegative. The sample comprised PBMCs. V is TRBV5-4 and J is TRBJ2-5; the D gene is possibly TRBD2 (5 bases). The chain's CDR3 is CASSLARGPHRTQYF. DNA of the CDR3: TGTGCCAGCAGCCTGGCCCGAGGGCCCCATCGGACCCAGTACTTC.